The 20 T cell receptor beta chains in this list originate from one sample, sequenced in a study of CD8 T cells in Susac syndrome. It was with random hexamers that 0.5 to 1 ug RNA was reverse transcribed. From the immunoSEQ multiplex PCR reads, TCRdb called clonotypes with MiXCR, one entry per CDR3 protein. The sample yields about 120,000 distinct CDR3 sequences, about 90% seen once. Sequencing input: CD4+ T cells from PBMCs. These receptors were obtained from a human donor in good health.

The rearrangement uses TRBV6-5 and TRBJ1-6; D is uncertain. The CDR3 sequence is 15 residues long. Germline V gene data show CDR1 as MNHEY and CDR2 as SVGAGI. Between the trimmed V and J ends, which lost 2 bases and 7 bases, there was a span of 12 bases. CDR3 in amino acids: CASSYASAANSPLHF. The CDR3 region has the DNA TGTGCCAGCAGTTACGCGTCGGCGGCCAATTCACCCCTCCACTTT.

This clonotype was detected once. V usage is TRBV18 and J usage is TRBJ1-5, with 11 bases aligning to TRBD1. The ends lost 6 bases at V and 6 bases at J; junction bases unmatched: 7. The CDR3 is 15 amino acids. CDR1 is KGHSH, CDR2 LQKENI, per germline. The CDR3 here is CASSRGTGGPQPQHF. The CDR3 bases are TGTGCCAGCTCCCGGGGGACAGGGGGACCTCAGCCCCAGCATTTT.

This sequence joins TRBV29-1 and TRBJ2-3; TRBD2 might be the D (7 bases). This CDR3 has 18 residues. Trimming shortened V by 4 bases and J by 2 bases, and 25 bases separated the two germline ends. Germline V gene sequence: CDR1 SQVTM, CDR2 ANQGSEA. The CDR3, as DNA: TGCAGCGTTGGGGGGGCCCTATTAACGGGAGGCGTCACAGATACGCAGTATTTT. Protein product: CSVGGALLTGGVTDTQYF.

The rearrangement joins TRBV14 to TRBJ2-5; D remains ambiguous. V lost 1 base and J 5 bases, leaving 11 bases between the germline ends. This CDR3 comprises 14 residues. CDR1 is SGHDN and CDR2 is FVKESK in the germline V gene. DNA for the CDR3: TGTGCCAGCAGCCAAGTAGGGTCTGGGGAGACCCAGTACTTC. This codes for CASSQVGSGETQYF.

This sequence joins TRBV30 and TRBJ1-1; TRBD1 is a possible D gene (5 bases). Germline CDR1 reads GTSNPN; CDR2 reads SVGIG (reference sequence). The CDR3 spans 11 residues. The V end lost 7 bases, the J end lost 1 base, and 7 bases lay between the germline ends. The CDR3 spells CAYDRNTEAFF. Here the CDR3 DNA reads TGTGCCTATGACAGGAACACTGAAGCTTTCTTT.

The chain recombines TRBV6-1 with TRBJ2-5, with a possible D match to TRBD2 (5 bases). The CDR3 loop spans 12 amino acids. Germline assignment: CDR1 MNHNS and CDR2 SASEGT. V dropped 8 bases and J dropped 7 bases, with 14 bases sitting between them. This chain's CDR3 is CASSLNEGTQYF. The CDR3 DNA reads TGTGCCAGCTCGCTGAATGAGGGGACCCAGTACTTC.

The genes are TRBV29-1 and TRBJ2-7; 9 nucleotides align to TRBD1. This CDR3 comprises 14 residues. V trimming: 6 bases; J trimming: 3 bases; junction bases outside the gene matches: 9. The germline gives CDR1 SQVTM, CDR2 ANQGSEA. The chain's CDR3 is CSVAGTGSRYEQYF. CDR3 sequence (DNA): TGCAGCGTCGCCGGGACAGGGTCCCGCTACGAGCAGTACTTC.

The chain couples TRBV6-2 or TRBV6-3 to TRBJ2-2, with 9 bases identical to TRBD1. The CDR3 is 16 residues long. The J segment lost 6 bases and the V segment lost 8 bases, leaving 13 bases of the junction unmatched. CDR1 is MNHEY and CDR2 is SVGEGT in the germline V gene. The chain's CDR3 is CASGTEDRGGPGELFF. CDR3 bases: TGTGCCAGCGGGACAGAGGACAGGGGCGGTCCCGGGGAGCTGTTTTTT.

The chain carries TRBV5-1 and TRBJ2-7; 9 bases are a match to TRBD2. V was pared by 0 bases and J by 1 base, with 8 bases of the junction left unmatched. CDR1 is SGHRS and CDR2 is YFSETQ in the germline V gene. The CDR3 consists of 17 residues. The CDR3: CASSLGVLAGRSYEQYF. DNA for the CDR3: TGCGCCAGCAGCTTGGGGGTGCTAGCGGGAAGGTCCTACGAGCAGTACTTC.

This chain links TRBV9 with TRBJ2-1; 8 nucleotides align to TRBD2. The germline V gene has CDR1 SGDLS and CDR2 YYNGEE. This CDR3 has 15 amino acids. J lost 4 bases, V lost 8 bases, and 11 bases had no gene match. CDR3 amino acids: CARSRGRGEYNEQFF. In DNA, the CDR3 is TGTGCCAGGTCCCGGGGGCGGGGGGAGTACAATGAGCAGTTCTTC.

The V call is TRBV5-1, the J call TRBJ1-4; D is ambiguous. Trimming removed 0 bases at V and 8 bases at J, with 14 bases between. The CDR3 runs to 15 residues. Germline V gives CDR1 SGHRS, CDR2 YFSETQ. CDR3 loop: CASSLGPTSGEKLFF. Here the CDR3 DNA reads TGCGCCAGCAGCTTGGGACCCACTTCTGGGGAAAAACTGTTTTTT.

The rearrangement links TRBV29-1 to TRBJ1-3, with 10 nucleotides matching TRBD1. Germline V lookup: CDR1 SQVTM, CDR2 ANQGSEA. There are 14 residues in the CDR3. Trimming took 7 bases from V and 2 from J; bases not matched to a gene: 5. The DNA of the CDR3 is TGCAGCGGGACGACAGGGGGCACTGGAAACACCATATATTTT. Amino acids: CSGTTGGTGNTIYF.

The chain joins TRBV19 to TRBJ2-3; D may be TRBD1 (6 bases). The J call may be wrong; the DNA end is better matched by TRBJ1-5. Germline-derived CDR1 and CDR2 are LNHDA and SQIVND (reference sequence). This CDR3 comprises 17 residues. The CDR3: CASSEASRGSYADTQHF. CDR3 DNA: TGTGCCAGTAGTGAAGCTTCCAGGGGATCCTACGCAGATACGCAGCATTTT.

This clonotype turned up a few times. The genes are TRBV19 and TRBJ1-5, with no clear D. Between the trimmed V and J ends, which lost 7 bases and 1 base, there was a span of 11 bases. The length of the CDR3 is 14 residues. Germline V lookup: CDR1 LNHDA, CDR2 SQIVND (reference sequence). The CDR3 region is CASKGEESNQPQHF. CDR3 bases: TGTGCCAGTAAGGGCGAAGAAAGCAATCAGCCCCAGCATTTT.

The chain is built from TRBV3-1 and TRBJ2-3, with 11 bases that match TRBD2. The CDR3 consists of 15 residues. Germline values: CDR1 LGHDT, CDR2 YNNKEL (reference sequence). V was clipped by 4 bases and J by 3 bases; unmatched bases: 3. CDR3 in amino acids: CASSPTSGRTDTQYF. DNA for the CDR3: TGTGCCAGCAGCCCCACTAGCGGGAGAACAGATACGCAGTATTTT.

The chain carries TRBV7-3 and TRBJ1-5; D gene unclear. V was trimmed by 1 base and J by 4 bases, leaving 14 bases between them. The germline V gene has CDR1 SGHTA and CDR2 FQGTGA. The CDR3 length is 16 residues. CDR3 sequence: CASSLMLGRQNQPQHF. The CDR3 coding sequence is TGTGCCAGCAGCTTAATGCTCGGCAGGCAGAATCAGCCCCAGCATTTT. Together with reference TRBV7-3 and TRBJ1-5, the CDR3 gives the full variable domain: GAGVSQTPSNKVTEKGKYVELRCDPISGHTALYWYRQSLGQGPEFLIYFQGTGAADDSGLPNDRFFAVRPEGSVSTLKIQRTERGDSAVYLCASSLMLGRQNQPQHFGDGTRLSIL.

V usage is TRBV6-5 and J usage is TRBJ2-2; 7 bases map to TRBD1. Germline trimming cut 6 bases from V and 0 bases from J; bases unmatched to any gene: 4. This CDR3 has 15 amino acids. Germline V CDR1 and CDR2: MNHEY, SVGAGI. The CDR3 spells CASRSGTANTGELFF. CDR3 DNA sequence: TGTGCCAGCAGGTCCGGGACAGCGAACACCGGGGAGCTGTTTTTT.

In this sample, this clonotype turned up once. The chain joins TRBV4-3 to TRBJ1-1, with 11 bases matching TRBD1. The junction had 6 bases not matched to a gene; V was cut back by 3 bases and J by 6 bases. Germline V lookup: CDR1 LGHNA, CDR2 YSLEER. This CDR3 is built from 15 residues. As DNA, the CDR3 is TGCGCCAGCAGCCATAGGGACAGGGGGTCGTCTGAAGCTTTCTTT. Residues: CASSHRDRGSSEAFF.

This chain links TRBV3-1 with TRBJ2-1; tentatively, D is TRBD2 (5 bases). This CDR3 comprises 16 residues. Trimming shortened V by 0 bases and J by 2 bases, and 11 bases separated the two germline ends. The germline CDR1 and CDR2 sequences are LGHDT and YNNKEL (reference sequence). Here the CDR3 DNA reads TGTGCCAGCAGCCAAGACCAGCGGCAACCCTACAATGAGCAGTTCTTC. It yields the protein CASSQDQRQPYNEQFF.

DNA for the CDR3: TGTGCCAGCAGTCCAGACCTGACCGGGGAGCTGTTTTTT. Amino acid sequence: CASSPDLTGELFF. The chain has TRBV6-5 and TRBJ2-2; D gene ambiguous. CDR1 and CDR2 (germline): MNHEY, SVGAGI. There are 13 residues in the CDR3. The V gene lost 5 bases and the J gene lost 5 bases, with 9 bases spanning the gap.